The entry below gives a single T cell receptor (beta chain) sequence along with its context. The length of the CDR3 is 14 residues. The ends were cut back, 0 bases at V and 1 base at J, with 3 bases in the middle. Germline V gene sequence: CDR1 MNHEY, CDR2 SVGAGI. These data belong to a study of control samples from healthy donors and cancer patients. TCRdb's table, derived via immunoSEQ multiplex PCR, lists solely in-frame clones and lacks some. The listing contains around 190,000 clones. What was sequenced was blood. This TCR came from a woman under 40 in good health. This chain connects TRBV6-5 to TRBJ1-4; no definite D call. The CDR3 protein is CASSYSGTNEKLFF. The CDR3 nucleotides are TGTGCCAGCAGTTACTCGGGAACTAATGAAAAACTGTTTTTT.